This T cell receptor beta chain was observed in a study of cytomegalovirus exposure and HLA in healthy donors. Study-wide results and caveats: It was about 150 TCR beta chains that were listed as cytomegalovirus-associated. Clusters of TCRs from the first cohort tended to co-occur in the roughly 120 validation repertoires (as a later analysis found). Under in vitro conditions, a few CMV-associated chains were confirmed as specific for CMV antigens. The dataset shows that most TCR sequences were rare, while some public TCRs occurred in many donors.

Clones were sequenced by immunoSEQ multiplex PCR, and TCRdb holds only the in-frame ones, with some missing. Of 150,000 to 200,000 clones listed, roughly 82% are singletons. Notes on this clone: The antigen remains unidentified.

The clonotype comes from a man between 18 and 35 years old in good health and CMV-seropositive. The sequencing input was PBMCs.

CDR3 protein: CASSSLGLSTGELFF. CDR3 bases: TGTGCCAGCAGCTCTCTGGGACTGAGCACCGGGGAGCTGTTTTTT. The chain employs TRBV5-4 and TRBJ2-2; TRBD2 is a possible D gene (6 bases). Germline V gene data show CDR1 as SGHNT and CDR2 as YYREEE (reference sequence). V lost 3 bases, J lost 4 bases, and 13 bases lay in between. The CDR3 has 15 amino acids. The complete variable domain, with remaining parts taken from reference TRBV5-4 and TRBJ2-2, reads ETGVTQSPTHLIKTRGQQVTLRCSSQSGHNTVSWYQQALGQGPQFIFQYYREEENGRGNFPPRFSGLQFPNYSSELNVNALELDDSALYLCASSSLGLSTGELFFGEGSRLTVL.